The next 12 T cell receptor beta chains were all read from a single sample in a study of lymphopenia after photon versus proton radiotherapy. Data came from immunoSEQ multiplex PCR; TCRdb stores just in-frame clones and leaves some out. The top ten hold about 2% of the sample, which has tens of thousands of clones, around 86% seen once. This specimen consisted of peripheral blood, obtained from a patient treated with photon-based radiotherapy. The source is a man aged 40-50 years with gastric cancer.

This clone was seen only a few times. The chain combines TRBV9 with TRBJ2-1; D might be TRBD1 or TRBD2, each matching 5 bases. Trimming cost V 4 bases and J 9 bases, with 17 bases left between them. CDR1 SGDLS and CDR2 YYNGEE come from the germline V gene. The CDR3 sequence is 14 residues long. CDR3 DNA: TGTGCCAGCAGCCCCCACGGGACCCTTGGTGAGCAGTTCTTC. As protein: CASSPHGTLGEQFF.

The CDR3, as DNA: TGTGCCAGCAGCTTCGCTAGCGCCACAGATACGCAGTATTTT. This sequence encodes CASSFASATDTQYF. The chain recombines TRBV7-2 with TRBJ2-3; D might be TRBD2 (6 bases). Germline V gene lookup returns CDR1 SGHTA and CDR2 FQGNSA. V dropped 3 bases and J dropped 2 bases, with 9 bases sitting between them. The CDR3 has 14 amino acids.

This chain links TRBV11-2 with TRBJ2-6; 11 bases align to TRBD1. The trim removed 5 bases at V and 0 bases at J, leaving 9 bases unmatched. Germline lookup yields CDR1 SGHAT and CDR2 FQNNGV. This CDR3 contains 19 residues. CDR3 in DNA: TGTGCCAGCAGCCCAAGTCTAGGGACAGGGGGCTCTGGGGCCAACGTCCTGACTTTC. This sequence encodes CASSPSLGTGGSGANVLTF.

This rearrangement joins TRBV4-3 to TRBJ2-1; a weak D match, TRBD1 (6 bases). This CDR3 contains 15 residues. Trimming shortened V by 0 bases and J by 0 bases, and 6 bases separated the two germline ends. Germline V CDR1 and CDR2: LGHNA, YSLEER. The DNA of the CDR3 is TGCGCCAGCAGCCAAGACAGGGGCTCCTACAATGAGCAGTTCTTC. This gives the protein CASSQDRGSYNEQFF.

The chain recombines TRBV30 with TRBJ2-4; TRBD2 might be the D (5 bases). V shed 3 bases and J shed 0 bases, with 6 bases lying between them. The CDR3 runs to 13 residues. The germline V gene has CDR1 GTSNPN and CDR2 SVGIG (reference sequence). CDR3 amino acids: CAWRRVAKNIQYF. CDR3 DNA: TGTGCCTGGAGGAGGGTAGCCAAAAACATTCAGTACTTC. Complete variable domain (other parts from reference TRBV30 and TRBJ2-4): SQTIHQWPATLVQPVGSPLSLECTVEGTSNPNLYWYRQAAGRGLQLLFYSVGIGQISSEVPQNLSASRPQDRQFILSSKKLLLSDSGFYLCAWRRVAKNIQYFGAGTRLSVL.

The chain joins TRBV21-1 to TRBJ1-1. TRBV21-1 has pseudogene status. The CDR3 contains 13 residues. CDR3 coding DNA: TGTGCCAGGCTCCCTTTCCGGACCACTGAAGCTTTCTTT. Translated: CARLPFRTTEAFF.

This chain uses TRBV6-1 with TRBJ1-1; D remains unclear. Trimming stripped 4 bases from V and 1 base from J, with 13 bases between. The CDR3 is 15 residues long. The germline V gene has CDR1 MNHNS and CDR2 SASEGT. In DNA, the CDR3 is TGTGCCAGCAGTGGAGGACGCGTCTGGAACACTGAAGCTTTCTTT. This codes for CASSGGRVWNTEAFF.

J is TRBJ2-3 and V is TRBV4-2, with 8 bases identical to TRBD1. CDR1 LGHNA and CDR2 YNFKEQ come from the germline V gene. CDR3 length: 16 residues. The J segment lost 4 bases and the V segment lost 0 bases, leaving 6 bases of the junction unmatched. CDR3 bases: TGTGCCAGCAGCCAAGATATAGGACAGGGCGCAGATACGCAGTATTTT. It is translated as CASSQDIGQGADTQYF.

The genes are TRBV18 and TRBJ2-5, with 8 bases aligning to TRBD1. Germline CDR1 and CDR2: KGHSH and LQKENI. The V and J ends lost 3 bases and 5 bases, in that order; junction bases with no gene match: 5. The CDR3 runs to 14 residues. Here the CDR3 DNA reads TGTGCCAGCTCACCCCCGGACAGGGTCGAGACCCAGTACTTC. Translated, it gives CASSPPDRVETQYF. Full variable domain (remainder filled in from reference TRBV18 and TRBJ2-5): NAGVMQNPRHLVRRRGQEARLRCSPMKGHSHVYWYRQLPEEGLKFMVYLQKENIIDESGMPKERFSAEFPKEGPSILRIQQVVRGDSAAYFCASSPPDRVETQYFGPGTRLLVL.

The rearrangement joins TRBV19 to TRBJ2-2; the D gene is possibly TRBD2 (7 bases). Trimming shortened V by 7 bases and J by 6 bases, and 15 bases separated the two germline ends. Germline assignment: CDR1 LNHDA and CDR2 SQIVND (reference sequence). CDR3 length: 14 residues. In nucleotides, the CDR3 is TGTGCCAGTACCCCAGGGGCGGGGGCCGGGGAGCTGTTTTTT. Protein: CASTPGAGAGELFF.

V usage is TRBV4-1 and J usage is TRBJ1-5, with 7 nucleotides matching TRBD1. With 0 bases clipped from V and 8 bases from J, the junction kept 4 bases outside the gene matches. Germline V gene sequence: CDR1 MGHRA, CDR2 YSYEKL. The CDR3 has 14 residues. The DNA for the CDR3 is TGCGCCAGCAGCCAAGACCCACAGGGGAAGCCCCAGCATTTT. Its translation: CASSQDPQGKPQHF.

This chain uses TRBV5-5 with TRBJ2-3, with 7 bases lining up with TRBD1. The CDR3 spans 15 residues. With V trimmed by 0 bases and J by 5 bases, 6 bases remained unmatched. From germline, CDR1 is SGHKS and CDR2 YYEKEE (reference sequence). The CDR3, as DNA: TGTGCCAGCAGCTTGGCGGCAGGGGGTGGAGATACGCAGTATTTT. As protein: CASSLAAGGGDTQYF.